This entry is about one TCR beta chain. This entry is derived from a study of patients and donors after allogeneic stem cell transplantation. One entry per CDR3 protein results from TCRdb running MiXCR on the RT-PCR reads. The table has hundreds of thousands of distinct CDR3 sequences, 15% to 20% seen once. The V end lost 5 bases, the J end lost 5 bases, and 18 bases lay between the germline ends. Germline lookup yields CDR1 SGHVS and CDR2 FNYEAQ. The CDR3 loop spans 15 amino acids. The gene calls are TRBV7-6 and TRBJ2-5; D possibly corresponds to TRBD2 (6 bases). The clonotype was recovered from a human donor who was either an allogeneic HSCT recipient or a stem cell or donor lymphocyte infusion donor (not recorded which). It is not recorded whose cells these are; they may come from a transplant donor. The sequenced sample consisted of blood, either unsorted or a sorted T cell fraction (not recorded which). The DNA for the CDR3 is TGTGCCAGCAGCGTACAGCCGGGACTCCGGGAGACCCAGTACTTC. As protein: CASSVQPGLRETQYF.